The clone carrying this T cell receptor (beta chain) has only a few counts. Its cognate antigen is unknown. The data derive from a study of identical twins. TCRdb passed the 5' RACE reads through MiXCR, listing each CDR3 protein once. The repertoire consists of around 250,000 distinct CDR3 sequences, with 6% to 7% occurring once and the leading ten covering 13% to 15%. The CDR3 loop spans 13 amino acids. CDR1 is MNHEY and CDR2 is SMNVEV in the germline V gene (reference sequence). Losses at the gene ends were 9 bases for V and 5 bases for J; bases not matched to a gene: 5. Study outcomes and limitations: Fewer insertions characterized abundant cord blood beta clonotypes, whereas memory repertoires showed none. With beta out-of-frame sequences, excess sharing by twins was weaker.

This same sample was also part of a study on T cells expressing NK-cell markers.

The sequenced sample consisted of CD8+ T cells sorted from blood. This receptor was identified in a woman aged 18-29 years in good health. The J gene is TRBJ2-1, the V gene TRBV27; TRBD2 aligns across 9 bases. CDR3 nucleotides: TGTGCCAGTGTAGCGGGGGAGAACAATGAGCAGTTCTTC. This translates into CASVAGENNEQFF.